This T cell receptor (beta chain) was profiled in a study of blood T cell repertoires in COVID-19. Study at large: T cells, B-cell-depleted T cells, or PBMCs supplied cDNA or gDNA.

As originally analysed: The authors estimated nucleated cell counts from reference gene primer amplification. The assay was immunoSEQ multiplex PCR, and TCRdb's table has in-frame clones only and misses some. The V and J calls and clone size come from that table; D and trimming were worked out from the DNA. The sample has 200,000 to 300,000 clones, about 83% seen once; the top ten hold around 6%. This sequence originates from a human donor in a cohort sampled during active COVID-19. Material: peripheral blood.

The CDR3 loop reads CAVVTGGPRANTEAFF. As DNA, the CDR3 is TGTGCGGTGGTTACCGGGGGGCCACGCGCAAACACTGAAGCTTTCTTT. The chain uses TRBV5-4 and TRBJ1-1; D perhaps matches TRBD1 (6 bases). This CDR3 is 16 amino acids long. CDR1 and CDR2 from the germline V gene are SGHNT and YYREEE (reference sequence).